This T cell receptor (beta chain) was identified in a study of shared clonotypes between healthy human individuals (dated by TCRdb to 2019 to 2021). Looking at the study overall: The cohort included a few men and two women between 18 and 49 years of age. Different laboratories and diverse techniques were used to prepare libraries and sequence TCR repertoires, to increase sequencing depth and limit assay-specific biases. Per donor, three plates each were used for CD4 naive and CD4 memory, two for CD8 naive, and one for CD8 memory. The study deeply sequenced blood TCR repertoires of roughly five healthy adults to estimate repertoire size and the extent of clonotype sharing between individuals. Per donor, leukapheresis produced somewhere between about 0.94 and 8.9 billion PBMCs.

Healthy HIV-negative adults with no recently reported acute infections or vaccinations were included as donors. Every donor was a Caucasian adult residing in Nashville, Tennessee, USA. CD4+ T cells were enriched by magnetic negative selection, after which naive cells were positively selected on CD45RA and the negative fraction was taken as the memory subset. After blood collection by leukapheresis, PBMCs were isolated using Ficoll-Histopaque density gradient centrifugation and then cryopreserved in the vapor phase of liquid nitrogen. Purity and quantity of every magnetically sorted T cell population were checked by analytical flow cytometry. Genomic DNA was isolated from each sorted fraction and quantified by UV absorbance on a Nanodrop 2000c. The CDR3 contains 14 residues, cysteine and phenylalanine counted. Only the CDR3 region is kept as DNA, spanning 42 bases read in frame from base 1. V loses 5 bases of germline sequence and J loses 6 bases, and the interval between the two ends is 19 bases. Per the germline V gene (reference sequence), GTSNPN is the CDR1 and SVGIG is the CDR2.

Points on this clone: No antigen is known for it. No base quality values were provided; no much bigger clone lies one nucleotide off.

Broader findings and caveats from the paper: Pairwise subsampling indicated that sequencing depth was expected to affect the degree of clonotype sharing among donors. Only blood was sampled, and tissue TCR repertoires likely differ from those in blood. Because the study included a small number of donors, the genetic and exposure-history diversity represented was limited. Even with the large sequencing depth, rarefaction of the sorted-subset datasets indicated that sequencing was incomplete. When a handful of donors were compared, the shared fraction of clonotypes was approximately 5% for naive CD4, roughly 3.4% for naive CD8, 2% to 2.5% for memory CD4, and around 0.4% for memory CD8. Naive subsets generally had larger estimated clonotype richness than memory subsets. Higher generation probabilities were observed for clonotypes shared by all four sorted-subset donors than for non-shared clonotypes.

Using the deep immunoSEQ assay, multiplex PCR amplified TCR CDR3 regions from genomic DNA. Extracted genomic DNA from each cell subset was distributed evenly across all wells of several immunoSEQ 96-well plates, and each plate was treated as a replicate. For sorted subsets, 150 to 200 ng genomic DNA, equal to about 30,000 T cell genomes, was loaded into each replicate PCR. The purified libraries were quantified using a Qubit 3.0 fluorometer, sized with a Bioanalyzer 2100, and then quantified again using the KAPA Library Quantification kit. Every immunoSEQ 96-well plate was sequenced on a separate single-read 150-cycle Illumina NextSeq 550 flow cell. The authors' analysis ran thus. Because the immunoSEQ output held only junctional sequences and lacked quality scores, the filtering could not match the filtering applied to full-length reads. Sequences were annotated with PyIR, a Python wrapper for IgBLAST v1.9, and V/J genes and CDR3 were assigned using IMGT germline references. Reads were filtered out if the reads had weak V/J assignments (E-value above 1e-6), no CDR3, stop codons, out-of-frame junctions, or ambiguous translated residues. A V3J clonotype was defined by an identical inferred V gene, J gene, and CDR3 amino acid sequence. Percentage overlap between repertoires was calculated by dividing the number of shared unique clonotypes by the size of the smaller repertoire. Three approaches were used to assess repertoire richness: RTK rarefaction, the Chao1 estimator, and Recon v2.1 estimates of unobserved clonotypes. For all TCRbeta clonotypes obtained by the gDNA method from a handful of donors, generation probabilities were computed with OLGA. The table was pulled from immuneACCESS by TCRdb, which kept in-frame rearrangements only. Such tables lose some clones; where checked, under half of the loss comes from unresolved V genes, and the rest has no known cause. From that table come the V and J calls and clone size; the DNA was used to work out D and trimming. For this sample the table gives around 600,000 clones, of which around 97% were detected only once. The ten largest clones capture roughly 0.055% of the sample.

Sequenced: naive CD4+ T cells sorted from blood. This sample's cell subset or site label indicates: CD45RA+ positively selected. The rearranged chain carries TRBV30 and TRBJ1-2; the D region possibly corresponds to TRBD1 (6 bases align). The sequence came from a woman in her twenties or thirties in good health. CDR3 reads: CAWAPQGTSDGYTF. At the DNA level, the sequence is TGTGCCTGGGCCCCTCAGGGGACCTCGGATGGCTACACCTTC.